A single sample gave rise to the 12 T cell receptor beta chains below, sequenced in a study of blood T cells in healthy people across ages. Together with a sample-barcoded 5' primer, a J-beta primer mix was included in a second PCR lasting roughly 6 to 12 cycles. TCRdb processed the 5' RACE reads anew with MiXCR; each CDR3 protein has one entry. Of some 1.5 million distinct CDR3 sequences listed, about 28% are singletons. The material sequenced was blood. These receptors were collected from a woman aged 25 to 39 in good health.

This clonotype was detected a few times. The CDR3 spells CASSLAQTSGRADLETQYF. The CDR3 nucleotides are TGTGCCAGCAGCTTAGCGCAAACTAGCGGGAGGGCCGATTTGGAGACCCAGTACTTC. The chain couples TRBV7-2 to TRBJ2-5; TRBD2 agrees at 13 bases. Germline values: CDR1 SGHTA, CDR2 FQGNSA. V gave up 0 bases and J gave up 5 bases; unmatched junction bases: 12. This CDR3 has 19 residues.

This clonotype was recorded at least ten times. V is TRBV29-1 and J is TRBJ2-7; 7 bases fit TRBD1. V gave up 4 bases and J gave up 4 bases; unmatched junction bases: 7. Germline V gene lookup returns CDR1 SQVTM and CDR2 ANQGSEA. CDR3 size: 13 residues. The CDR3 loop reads CSVAAGTVYEQYF. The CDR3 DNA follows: TGCAGCGTTGCGGCCGGGACAGTATACGAGCAGTACTTC.

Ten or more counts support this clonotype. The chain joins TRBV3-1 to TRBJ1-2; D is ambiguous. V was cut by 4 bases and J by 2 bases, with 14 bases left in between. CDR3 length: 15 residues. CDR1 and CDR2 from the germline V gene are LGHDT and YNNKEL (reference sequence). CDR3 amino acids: CASSPAFGMNYGYTF. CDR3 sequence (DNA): TGTGCCAGCAGCCCAGCATTTGGGATGAACTATGGCTACACCTTC.

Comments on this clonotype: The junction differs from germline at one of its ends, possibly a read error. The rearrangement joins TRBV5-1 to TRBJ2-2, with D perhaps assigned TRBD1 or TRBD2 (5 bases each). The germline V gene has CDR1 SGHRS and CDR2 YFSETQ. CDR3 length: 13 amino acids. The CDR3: CASSLELSRERFF. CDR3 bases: TGCGCCAGCAGCTTGGAACTTTCCAGGGAGCGGTTTTTT.

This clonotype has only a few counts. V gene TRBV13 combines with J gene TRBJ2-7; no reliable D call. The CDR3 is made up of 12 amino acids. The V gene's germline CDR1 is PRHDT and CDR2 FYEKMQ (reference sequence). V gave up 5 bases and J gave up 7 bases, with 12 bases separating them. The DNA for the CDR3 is TGTGCCAGCAGCCGGGTTGTTGGGGAGCAGTACTTC. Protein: CASSRVVGEQYF.

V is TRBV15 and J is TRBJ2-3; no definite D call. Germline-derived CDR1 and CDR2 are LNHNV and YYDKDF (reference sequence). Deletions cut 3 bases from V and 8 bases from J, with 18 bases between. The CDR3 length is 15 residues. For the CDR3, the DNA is TGTGCCACCAGCAGCTGCGGCGACGGCCGAACTACGCAGTATTTT. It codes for CATSSCGDGRTTQYF.

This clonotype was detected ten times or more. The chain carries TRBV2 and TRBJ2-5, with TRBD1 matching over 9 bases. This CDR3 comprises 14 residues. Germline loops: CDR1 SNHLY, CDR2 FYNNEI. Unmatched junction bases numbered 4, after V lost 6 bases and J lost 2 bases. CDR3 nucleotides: TGTGCCAGCAGAGGACAGGGGCAACAAGAGACCCAGTACTTC. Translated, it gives CASRGQGQQETQYF.

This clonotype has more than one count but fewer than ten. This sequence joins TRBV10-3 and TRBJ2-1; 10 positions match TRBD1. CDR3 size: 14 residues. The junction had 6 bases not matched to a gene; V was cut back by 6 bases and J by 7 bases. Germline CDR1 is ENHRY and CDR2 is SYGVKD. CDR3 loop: CAIRLTGGLNEQFF. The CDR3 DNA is TGTGCCATCAGATTGACAGGGGGCTTGAATGAGCAGTTCTTC.

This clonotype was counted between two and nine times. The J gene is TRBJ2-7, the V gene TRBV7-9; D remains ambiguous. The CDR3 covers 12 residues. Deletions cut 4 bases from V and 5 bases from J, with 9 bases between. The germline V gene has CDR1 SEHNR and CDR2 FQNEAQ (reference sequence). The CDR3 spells CASSWSQDEQYF. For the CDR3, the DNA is TGTGCCAGCAGCTGGTCCCAGGACGAGCAGTACTTC.

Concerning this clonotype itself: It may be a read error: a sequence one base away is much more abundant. The DNA for the CDR3 is TGCAGCGTTGAAGCAGCTAACTATGACTACACCTTC. Amino acid sequence: CSVEAANYDYTF. The V call is TRBV29-1, the J call TRBJ1-2; D is unresolved. Germline V gene sequence: CDR1 SQVTM, CDR2 ANQGSEA. The CDR3 has 12 residues.

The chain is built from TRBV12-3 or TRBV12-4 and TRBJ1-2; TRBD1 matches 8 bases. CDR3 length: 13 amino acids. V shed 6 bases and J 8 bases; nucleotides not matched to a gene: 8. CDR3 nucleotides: TGTGCCAGCAGCACGGACAGGGATTGGGGCTACACCTTC. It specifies CASSTDRDWGYTF.

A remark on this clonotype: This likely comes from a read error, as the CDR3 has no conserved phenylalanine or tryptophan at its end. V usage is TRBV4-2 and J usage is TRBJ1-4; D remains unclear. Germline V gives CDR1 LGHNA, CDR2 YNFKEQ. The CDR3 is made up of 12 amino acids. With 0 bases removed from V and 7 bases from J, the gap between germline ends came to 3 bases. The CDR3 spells CASSQDAEKLFL. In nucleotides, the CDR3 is TGTGCCAGCAGCCAAGACGCTGAAAAACTGTTTTTG.